The entry below gives a single T cell receptor (beta chain) sequence along with its context. The data were obtained in a study of CD8+CD57+ T cells in acquired aplastic anemia. TCR beta VDJ and CDR3 profiling used genomic DNA as template. MiXCR, run by TCRdb on the reads, gives a single entry per CDR3 protein. The repertoire holds around 170,000 distinct CDR3 sequences, with around 45% as singletons. Trimming shortened V by 3 bases and J by 7 bases, and 16 bases separated the two germline ends. The CDR3 contains 15 residues. Germline CDR1 LNHDA, CDR2 SQIVND (reference sequence). Whoever was chosen for sequencing had shown CD8+CD57+ cell expansion by flow cytometry.

The sequenced material came from sorted CD4+, CD8+, or CD8+CD57+ T cells (not recorded which) from PBMCs. The chain recombines TRBV19 with TRBJ1-5; a possible D gene is TRBD1 (5 bases). The clonotype originates from a human donor with aplastic anemia. The CDR3 loop is CASSMGSRAQQPQHF. The CDR3 region has the DNA TGTGCCAGTAGTATGGGGAGCAGGGCCCAACAGCCCCAGCATTTT.